The entry below describes one T cell receptor (beta chain). Sequencing was performed with immunoSEQ multiplex PCR; in TCRdb, only in-frame clones are kept and a portion is missing. The sample lists fewer than 150,000 clones; about 92% were seen once. This sample was taken from a study of T cell responses to AZD1222 COVID-19 vaccine. The sample here was peripheral blood, taken on day 0 of AZD1222 vaccination. The receptor comes from an adult in good health.

The CDR3 region is CASGYLERNNEQFF. The DNA for the CDR3 is TGTGCCAGCGGATACCTTGAGAGGAACAATGAGCAGTTCTTC. V gene TRBV4-2 combines with J gene TRBJ2-1; D gene ambiguous. Germline assignment: CDR1 LGHNA and CDR2 YNFKEQ. V gave up 8 bases and J gave up 5 bases, with 16 bases separating them. This CDR3 spans 14 amino acids.